This is a list of T cell receptor beta chains from one sample in a study of control samples from healthy donors and cancer patients. Data came from immunoSEQ multiplex PCR; TCRdb stores just in-frame clones and leaves some out. Of under 70,000 clones listed, 90% to 97% are singletons. The sample was blood. Receptor source: a woman aged 18-35 years in good health. Each CDR3 is given with its conserved first and last residue. D genes are given only for firm matches. Only part of the rows carry a size: once, few, many, or a class if the clone is expanded.

d_gene: TRBD1
j_gene: TRBJ1-5
v_gene: TRBV2
abundance: NA
CDR3nt: TGTGCCAGCAGCGGGATCGGGACAGGGAATCAGCCCCAGCATTTT
CDR3aa: CASSGIGTGNQPQHF

d_gene: NA
j_gene: TRBJ2-3
v_gene: TRBV5-1
abundance: NA
CDR3nt: TGCGCCAGCAGCTGGGGCCCCGGAGCAGATACGCAGTATTTT
CDR3aa: CASSWGPGADTQYF

d_gene: NA
j_gene: TRBJ1-1
v_gene: TRBV7-8
abundance: NA
CDR3nt: TGTGCCAGCAGCCGGGACGGCACTGAAGCTTTCTTT
CDR3aa: CASSRDGTEAFF

d_gene: NA
j_gene: TRBJ1-5
v_gene: TRBV10-1
abundance: NA
CDR3nt: TGCGCCAGCGTTGCAGGAGGGGGTAAAAGCAATCAGCCCCAGCATTTT
CDR3aa: CASVAGGGKSNQPQHF

d_gene: TRBD2
j_gene: TRBJ2-1
v_gene: TRBV6-5
abundance: once
CDR3nt: TGTGCCAGCCGACTAGCGGGGGGGGATGAGCAGTTCTTC
CDR3aa: CASRLAGGDEQFF

d_gene: NA
j_gene: TRBJ1-2
v_gene: TRBV13
abundance: NA
CDR3nt: TGTGCCAGCAGTGTGATGGGGTCGGGCTATGGCTACACCTTC
CDR3aa: CASSVMGSGYGYTF

d_gene: NA
j_gene: TRBJ2-2
v_gene: TRBV19
abundance: NA
CDR3nt: TGTGCCAGTAGTACCCGGCTAGTATCGGCCGGGGAGCTGTTTTTT
CDR3aa: CASSTRLVSAGELFF

d_gene: NA
j_gene: TRBJ1-4
v_gene: TRBV6-2/TRBV6-3
abundance: NA
CDR3nt: TGTGCCAGCAGTTACGACGCCTACAAGACGGGCTATGAAAAACTGTTTTTT
CDR3aa: CASSYDAYKTGYEKLFF

d_gene: NA
j_gene: TRBJ2-5
v_gene: TRBV9
abundance: NA
CDR3nt: TGTGCCAGCAGCTCCAACCCGACTGCTCAAGAGACCCAGTACTTC
CDR3aa: CASSSNPTAQETQYF

d_gene: NA
j_gene: TRBJ2-3
v_gene: TRBV3-1/TRBV3-2
abundance: NA
CDR3nt: TGTGCCAGCAGCCCCGCGGCGGATACGCAGTATTTT
CDR3aa: CASSPAADTQYF

d_gene: TRBD1
j_gene: TRBJ1-6
v_gene: TRBV2
abundance: once
CDR3nt: TGTGCCAGCAGTCCGGGACAGGGTCAATCACCCCTCCACTTT
CDR3aa: CASSPGQGQSPLHF

d_gene: NA
j_gene: TRBJ1-1
v_gene: TRBV10-3
abundance: NA
CDR3nt: TGTGCCATCAGTACAGGGTTGAGCACTGAAGCTTTCTTT
CDR3aa: CAISTGLSTEAFF

d_gene: NA
j_gene: TRBJ2-5
v_gene: TRBV27
abundance: NA
CDR3nt: TGTGCCAGTTCTCTCGCGGTTCAAGAGACCCAGTACTTC
CDR3aa: CASSLAVQETQYF

d_gene: NA
j_gene: TRBJ1-2
v_gene: TRBV12-3/TRBV12-4
abundance: NA
CDR3nt: TGTGCCAGCAGTCGATTGAACTATGGCTACACCTTC
CDR3aa: CASSRLNYGYTF

d_gene: TRBD1
j_gene: TRBJ1-4
v_gene: TRBV3-1/TRBV3-2
abundance: once
CDR3nt: TGTGCCAGCAGGCAGGGGGCAACGGAAAAACTGTTTTTT
CDR3aa: CASRQGATEKLFF

d_gene: NA
j_gene: TRBJ1-4
v_gene: TRBV30
abundance: NA
CDR3nt: TGTGCCTGGAGTTTCCTCGTTGGCGAAAAACTGTTTTTT
CDR3aa: CAWSFLVGEKLFF

d_gene: TRBD1
j_gene: TRBJ1-5
v_gene: TRBV2
abundance: NA
CDR3nt: TGTGCCAGCAGACGACAGGGGGCACGACAGCCCCAGCATTTT
CDR3aa: CASRRQGARQPQHF

d_gene: TRBD2
j_gene: TRBJ2-1
v_gene: TRBV7-2
abundance: NA
CDR3nt: TGTGCCAGCAGCTTAGTAGGGTTTGTTCCGCGGGGGGGCAATGAGCAGTTCTTC
CDR3aa: CASSLVGFVPRGGNEQFF

d_gene: NA
j_gene: TRBJ1-2
v_gene: TRBV10-2
abundance: once
CDR3nt: TGCGCCAGCAGTGGGGCGGAAAACGGGTATGGCTACACCTTC
CDR3aa: CASSGAENGYGYTF

d_gene: NA
j_gene: TRBJ1-2
v_gene: TRBV6-5
abundance: NA
CDR3nt: TGTGCCAGCAGTTCGCCTGACAGGACCGCTTATGGCTACACCTTC
CDR3aa: CASSSPDRTAYGYTF

d_gene: TRBD2
j_gene: TRBJ2-5
v_gene: TRBV5-6
abundance: once
CDR3nt: TGTGCCAGCAGCTTGTTATGGGGAGGGGAGACCCAGTACTTC
CDR3aa: CASSLLWGGETQYF

d_gene: TRBD2
j_gene: TRBJ2-1
v_gene: TRBV7-6
abundance: NA
CDR3nt: TGTGCCAGCACCCCTATCGGGGGGGCCAAGAATGAGCAGTTCTTC
CDR3aa: CASTPIGGAKNEQFF

d_gene: TRBD1
j_gene: TRBJ2-7
v_gene: TRBV2
abundance: NA
CDR3nt: TGTGCCAGCAGCCTAATCCGGGACAGGGCCTACGAGCAGTACTTC
CDR3aa: CASSLIRDRAYEQYF

d_gene: NA
j_gene: TRBJ2-3
v_gene: TRBV6-2/TRBV6-3
abundance: NA
CDR3nt: TGTGCCAGCAGTTACTCGTTGGACCTCAAGGACAGCACAGATACGCAGTATTTT
CDR3aa: CASSYSLDLKDSTDTQYF

d_gene: TRBD1
j_gene: TRBJ1-2
v_gene: TRBV2
abundance: once
CDR3nt: TGTGCCAGCACCCAGCGACAGGGGAGCGATGGCTACACCTTC
CDR3aa: CASTQRQGSDGYTF

d_gene: NA
j_gene: TRBJ1-3
v_gene: TRBV7-9
abundance: once
CDR3nt: TGTGCCAGCTTGCAAGGGGCAAGAAACACCATATATTTT
CDR3aa: CASLQGARNTIYF

d_gene: NA
j_gene: TRBJ1-1
v_gene: TRBV6-5
abundance: NA
CDR3nt: TGTGCCAGCAGTCGGACAGCTTCGAACACTGAAGCTTTCTTT
CDR3aa: CASSRTASNTEAFF

d_gene: TRBD1
j_gene: TRBJ1-5
v_gene: TRBV6-1
abundance: NA
CDR3nt: TGTGCCAGCAGTGACGCGGACAGGGATCAGCCCCAGCATTTT
CDR3aa: CASSDADRDQPQHF

d_gene: TRBD1
j_gene: TRBJ2-5
v_gene: TRBV7-2
abundance: NA
CDR3nt: TGTGCCAGCAGCTCGGGACAGGGTGAGACCCAGTACTTC
CDR3aa: CASSSGQGETQYF

d_gene: TRBD2
j_gene: TRBJ2-7
v_gene: TRBV11-2
abundance: once
CDR3nt: TGTGCCAGCAGCTTTTCGCTAGCGGGGGGGCCCTACGAGCAGTACTTC
CDR3aa: CASSFSLAGGPYEQYF

d_gene: NA
j_gene: TRBJ2-1
v_gene: TRBV9
abundance: NA
CDR3nt: TGTGCCAGCAGCGTGGGGTCGCCCTGGAATGAGCAGTTCTTC
CDR3aa: CASSVGSPWNEQFF

d_gene: NA
j_gene: TRBJ1-2
v_gene: TRBV27
abundance: NA
CDR3nt: TGTGCCAGCAGCGACAGGTTTAACTATGGCTACACCTTC
CDR3aa: CASSDRFNYGYTF

d_gene: NA
j_gene: TRBJ1-4
v_gene: TRBV30
abundance: once
CDR3nt: TGTGCCTGGAGTCGGCCGCTCTCGACGGGGATGGGTAATGAAAAACTGTTTTTT
CDR3aa: CAWSRPLSTGMGNEKLFF

d_gene: TRBD1
j_gene: TRBJ1-1
v_gene: TRBV30
abundance: NA
CDR3nt: TGTGCCTGGATCCTAAACCCGGGACAGGGGGCAGGGGCTTTCTTT
CDR3aa: CAWILNPGQGAGAFF

d_gene: TRBD1
j_gene: TRBJ1-4
v_gene: TRBV6-5
abundance: once
CDR3nt: TGTGCCAGCAGTTACGGGACAGGGGATAGCGCTGAAAAACTGTTTTTT
CDR3aa: CASSYGTGDSAEKLFF

d_gene: TRBD1
j_gene: TRBJ2-2
v_gene: TRBV5-1
abundance: NA
CDR3nt: TGCGCCAGCGGGGACAGGAAAAACACCGGGGAGCTTTTTTTT
CDR3aa: CASGDRKNTGELFF